The 22 T cell receptor beta chains below come from one sample, sequenced in a study of blood T cells in healthy people across ages. A sample-barcoded 5' primer and a J-beta primer mix were used in a second PCR of about 7 to 12 cycles. Using its own MiXCR run on the 5' RACE reads, TCRdb lists one record per CDR3 protein. The sample consists of 600,000 to 650,000 distinct CDR3 sequences, approximately 50% of them appearing once. The sequenced material came from blood. Receptors were obtained from a man aged 60 to 75 in good health.

This clonotype came up a few times. The chain carries TRBV2 and TRBJ2-1; 8 bases align to TRBD2. Germline V CDR1 and CDR2: SNHLY, FYNNEI. The CDR3 is 14 amino acids. Trimming at V came to 6 bases and at J to 3 bases, leaving 4 bases not matched to a gene. The CDR3 is CASSASGFYNEQFF. Written as DNA, the CDR3 is TGTGCCAGCAGCGCTAGCGGGTTCTACAATGAGCAGTTCTTC.

V gene TRBV9 combines with J gene TRBJ1-6; 7 bases align to TRBD1. The ends lost 5 bases at V and 8 bases at J; junction bases unmatched: 7. CDR1 SGDLS and CDR2 YYNGEE come from the germline V gene. CDR3 length: 14 amino acids. Here the CDR3 reads CASRGTGADSPLHF. As DNA, the CDR3 is TGTGCCAGCAGAGGAACAGGGGCAGATTCACCCCTCCACTTT.

The CDR3 protein is CSARKAGTTYEQYF. CDR3 coding DNA: TGCAGTGCTAGGAAGGCAGGAACTACCTACGAGCAGTACTTC. The genes are TRBV20-1 and TRBJ2-4; D not certain. The DNA end is a closer match to TRBJ2-7, so the J assignment may be wrong. The CDR3 runs to 14 residues. The germline CDR1 and CDR2 sequences are DFQATT and SNEGSKA (reference sequence).

This clonotype was picked up a small number of times. The chain has TRBV5-1 and TRBJ1-4; D might be TRBD1 (5 bases). The CDR3 has 14 amino acids. CDR1 SGHRS and CDR2 YFSETQ come from the germline V gene. V lost 2 bases, J lost 7 bases, and 12 bases lay in between. This CDR3 reads CASSFDAGREKLFF. The CDR3 coding sequence is TGCGCCAGCAGCTTCGACGCAGGGCGTGAAAAACTGTTTTTT.

There are a few counts of this clonotype. This chain uses TRBV12-3 or TRBV12-4 with TRBJ1-2; 7 positions agree with TRBD1. CDR3 length equals 13 residues. J was trimmed by 7 bases and V by 3 bases; bases with no gene match: 5. CDR3: CASSFEGARGYTF. CDR3 nucleotides: TGTGCCAGCAGTTTTGAGGGGGCTCGTGGCTACACCTTC.

The chain couples TRBV29-1 to TRBJ2-1; D remains unclear. V lost 1 base, J lost 6 bases, and 4 bases lay in between. Germline CDR1 SQVTM, CDR2 ANQGSEA. The CDR3 has 11 residues. The CDR3 coding sequence is TGCAGCGTTGAAGTTGGCAATGAGCAGTTCTTC. Its protein is CSVEVGNEQFF.

This clonotype was recorded a few times. Here the CDR3 reads CASSSRTGIQYTF. CDR3 sequence (DNA): TGCGCCAGCAGCTCCAGGACAGGCATCCAGTACACCTTC. The gene calls are TRBV5-1 and TRBJ1-2, with 7 bases lining up with TRBD1. The CDR3 is 13 residues long. CDR1 SGHRS and CDR2 YFSETQ come from the germline V gene. The V and J ends lost 3 bases and 11 bases, in that order; junction bases with no gene match: 10.

The chain couples TRBV5-1 to TRBJ1-1, with unresolved D. The CDR3 is 15 amino acids. The germline gives CDR1 SGHRS, CDR2 YFSETQ. V was pared by 0 bases and J by 4 bases, with 13 bases between. CDR3: CASSLVFGVSTEAFF. Here the CDR3 DNA reads TGCGCCAGCAGCTTGGTCTTCGGGGTGAGCACTGAAGCTTTCTTT.

The chain couples TRBV5-1 to TRBJ1-2; possibly TRBD1 for D (5 bases). Germline lookup yields CDR1 SGHRS and CDR2 YFSETQ. This CDR3 has 16 residues. V was cut by 0 bases and J by 2 bases, with 14 bases left in between. CDR3 residues: CASSLAGTRKNYGYTF. The CDR3 DNA reads as TGCGCCAGCAGCTTGGCCGGGACGCGGAAAAACTATGGCTACACCTTC.

Only a few counts were recorded for this clonotype. The rearrangement uses TRBV7-9 and TRBJ2-4; 8 bases are a match to TRBD1. Germline assignment: CDR1 SEHNR and CDR2 FQNEAQ (reference sequence). The CDR3 loop spans 11 amino acids. The trim removed 1 base at V and 13 bases at J, leaving 0 bases unmatched. The CDR3 DNA reads TGTGCCAGCAGCTTAGGGGACAGGCAGTACTTC. Protein: CASSLGDRQYF.

CDR3 amino acids: CASSRDRQETRYF. CDR3 sequence (DNA): TGTGCCAGCAGCCGGGACAGACAAGAGACCCGGTACTTC. The chain uses TRBV7-2 and TRBJ2-7, with 7 bases fitting TRBD1. The CDR3 loop spans 13 amino acids. The V gene's germline CDR1 is SGHTA and CDR2 FQGNSA. J was trimmed by 12 bases and V by 5 bases; bases with no gene match: 13.

The rearrangement links TRBV27 to TRBJ1-1; D might be TRBD1 (6 bases). V lost 6 bases, J lost 3 bases, and 14 bases lay in between. Germline V gives CDR1 MNHEY, CDR2 SMNVEV (reference sequence). This CDR3 contains 14 residues. CDR3 sequence (DNA): TGTGCCAGCAGATATATAGGGGGGGACACTGAAGCTTTCTTT. Amino acids: CASRYIGGDTEAFF.

V gene TRBV3-1 combines with J gene TRBJ2-4; 8 nucleotides align to TRBD1. The J call may be mistaken, given a closer DNA end match to TRBJ2-5. Germline assignment: CDR1 LGHDT and CDR2 YNNKEL (reference sequence). The CDR3 covers 15 residues. DNA of the CDR3: TGTGCCAGCAGCCTAAACCGGGACAGGATTCAGACCCAGTACTTC. The encoded protein is CASSLNRDRIQTQYF.

In this sample, this clonotype turned up a few times. The chain recombines TRBV12-3 or TRBV12-4 with TRBJ2-1; perhaps TRBD1 as D (6 bases). Trimming stripped 4 bases from V and 4 bases from J, with 14 bases between. The CDR3 runs to 15 residues. The CDR3, as DNA: TGTGCCAGCAGTTCAGGGGTCTCCTCTTACAATGAGCAGTTCTTC. Its protein product is CASSSGVSSYNEQFF.

V is TRBV5-1 and J is TRBJ2-3; TRBD2 matches at 8 bases. The CDR3 contains 15 residues. Germline V gene sequence: CDR1 SGHRS, CDR2 YFSETQ. V shed 4 bases and J 1 base; nucleotides not matched to a gene: 5. CDR3 protein: CASSVSGAGTDTQYF. In DNA form, the CDR3 reads TGCGCCAGCAGCGTTAGCGGGGCCGGCACAGATACGCAGTATTTT.

This chain links TRBV28 with TRBJ1-4; D unclear. The CDR3 length is 14 residues. V was shortened by 4 bases and J by 6 bases, with 12 bases between the two germline ends. Germline CDR1 reads MDHEN; CDR2 reads SYDVKM. The CDR3 sequence is CASSSPGPDEKLFF. The CDR3 DNA sequence: TGTGCCAGCAGTTCCCCCGGGCCGGATGAAAAACTGTTTTTT.

This clonotype has only a few counts. The chain couples TRBV29-1 to TRBJ2-6; D unresolved. Per germline, CDR1 SQVTM and CDR2 ANQGSEA. With 4 bases removed from V and 2 bases from J, the gap between germline ends came to 9 bases. This CDR3 is 14 amino acids long. The CDR3 reads CSVGGKAGANVLTF. The CDR3 DNA reads as TGCAGCGTTGGGGGTAAAGCTGGGGCCAACGTCCTGACTTTC.

The V and J genes are TRBV7-2 and TRBJ2-5; either TRBD1 or TRBD2 may fit D (5 bases each). Germline V gene sequence: CDR1 SGHTA, CDR2 FQGNSA. Trimming stripped 5 bases from V and 1 base from J, with 14 bases between. The CDR3 contains 15 residues. CDR3 sequence: CASSLAGQGQETQYF. The DNA for the CDR3 is TGTGCCAGCAGCCTCGCGGGCCAGGGCCAAGAGACCCAGTACTTC.

This rearrangement joins TRBV18 to TRBJ2-5, with 7 bases that match TRBD2. Germline assignment: CDR1 KGHSH and CDR2 LQKENI. There are 14 residues in the CDR3. Unmatched junction bases numbered 4, after V lost 3 bases and J lost 3 bases. The CDR3 sequence: CASSPGLVEETQYF. CDR3 nucleotides: TGTGCCAGCTCACCTGGACTAGTGGAAGAGACCCAGTACTTC.

The V and J genes are TRBV2 and TRBJ2-6; D uncertain. The CDR3 totals 15 residues. Per germline, CDR1 SNHLY and CDR2 FYNNEI. The V end lost 3 bases, the J end lost 0 bases, and 6 bases lay between the germline ends. The DNA of the CDR3 is TGTGCCAGCAGTGAGGAATACTCTGGGGCCAACGTCCTGACTTTC. Translated: CASSEEYSGANVLTF.

This chain connects TRBV10-3 to TRBJ2-7; TRBD1 matches 8 bases. In germline, CDR1 is ENHRY, CDR2 SYGVKD. There are 14 residues in the CDR3. V dropped 6 bases and J dropped 2; count of bases not matched to a gene: 6. CDR3 region: CAISTGTGPYEQYF. The CDR3 nucleotides are TGTGCCATCAGCACCGGGACAGGCCCCTACGAGCAGTACTTC.

The chain links TRBV4-1 to TRBJ1-2, with D unresolved. V lost 0 bases and J 8 bases, leaving 19 bases between the germline ends. The CDR3 has 16 residues. CDR1 is MGHRA, CDR2 YSYEKL, per germline. In DNA form, the CDR3 reads TGCGCCAGCAGCCAAGAGGGTGGGCAGCTGTTGGGGGGCTACACCTTC. Translation gives CASSQEGGQLLGGYTF.